This entry lists 10 T cell receptor beta chains sequenced from one sample in a study of shared clonotypes between healthy human individuals. Assay: immunoSEQ multiplex PCR; the TCRdb copy retains only in-frame clones and omits some. The table has over 850,000 clones, 78% seen once; the top ten hold around 0.61%. Sequenced material: memory CD4+ T cells from PBMCs. Described subset: CD45RA-negative fraction. The receptors were gathered from a man younger than 30 in good health. Some clones in this sample may be carry-over from other donors' samples.

The CDR3 DNA is TGTGCCAGCAGTCAGAGCAACTACGAGCAGTACTTC. It specifies CASSQSNYEQYF. J is TRBJ2-7 and V is TRBV2; D ambiguous. There are 12 residues in the CDR3. The V end lost 5 bases, the J end lost 3 bases, and 8 bases lay between the germline ends. CDR1 and CDR2 from the germline V gene are SNHLY and FYNNEI. The variable domain in full, completed from reference TRBV2 and TRBJ2-7, reads EPEVTQTPSHQVTQMGQEVILRCVPISNHLYFYWYRQILGQKVEFLVSFYNNEISEKSEIFDDQFSVERPDGSNFTLKIRSTKLEDSAMYFCASSQSNYEQYFGPGTRLTVT.

This clone was recorded only once. V gene TRBV20-1 combines with J gene TRBJ2-1; no clear D gene. The ends were cut back, 1 base at V and 9 bases at J, with 4 bases in the middle. The germline gives CDR1 DFQATT, CDR2 SNEGSKA (reference sequence). The CDR3 covers 10 residues. The CDR3: CSARGGEQFF. The CDR3 DNA sequence: TGCAGTGCTAGAGGTGGTGAGCAGTTCTTC.

This clone was seen only once. The chain has TRBV15 and TRBJ2-7; D may correspond to TRBD1 or TRBD2 (5 bases each). The CDR3 is 17 residues long. In germline, CDR1 is LNHNV, CDR2 YYDKDF (reference sequence). Trimming removed 5 bases from V and 5 bases from J, with 25 bases in between. As DNA, the CDR3 is TGTGCCACCAGCCGGGGCCTGGGGAAGGGAGCTGGGGACGAGCAGTACTTC. The encoded protein is CATSRGLGKGAGDEQYF.

The V and J genes are TRBV14 and TRBJ2-1; 9 bases map to TRBD2. CDR3 size: 14 residues. The germline V gene encodes CDR1 SGHDN and CDR2 FVKESK. The ends lost 0 bases at V and 12 bases at J; junction bases unmatched: 6. DNA for the CDR3: TGTGCCAGCAGCCAAGATGGTGGGACTAGCAGGCAGTTCTTC. Protein product: CASSQDGGTSRQFF.

The rearrangement uses TRBV4-1 and TRBJ2-3; D assignment may be TRBD1 or TRBD2 (5 bases each). Germline V lookup: CDR1 MGHRA, CDR2 YSYEKL. CDR3 size: 17 residues. The V and J ends lost 7 bases and 2 bases respectively, with 22 bases between them. CDR3 DNA sequence: TGCGCCAGCACCACGGAGGTCGGTCAGGGATTCACAGATACGCAGTATTTT. It specifies CASTTEVGQGFTDTQYF.

About this clone: A read error may explain this, as a much larger clone is one base away. This rearrangement joins TRBV7-3 to TRBJ1-3, with D maybe TRBD1 (6 bases). Germline V gene data show CDR1 as SGHTA and CDR2 as FQGTGA. This CDR3 has 15 residues. CDR3 DNA sequence: TGTACCAGCAGCTTAGGGAGGGGGACAGGAAACACCATATATTTT. Translated: CTSSLGRGTGNTIYF. The full variable domain, its missing parts supplied by reference TRBV7-3 and TRBJ1-3, is GAGVSQTPSNKVTEKGKYVELRCDPISGHTALYWYRQSLGQGPEFLIYFQGTGAADDSGLPNDRFFAVRPEGSVSTLKIQRTERGDSAVYLCTSSLGRGTGNTIYFGEGSWLTVV.

This clone was seen repeatedly, ten times or more. The rearrangement joins TRBV28 to TRBJ1-1, with D hard to call. Germline CDR1 reads MDHEN; CDR2 reads SYDVKM. The CDR3 totals 12 residues. Trimming cost V 4 bases and J 1 base, with 4 bases left between them. The CDR3 sequence: CASSWGNTEAFF. CDR3 coding DNA: TGTGCCAGCAGTTGGGGGAACACTGAAGCTTTCTTT.

The V and J genes are TRBV10-3 and TRBJ1-1; no definite D call. V was trimmed by 2 bases and J by 1 base, leaving 8 bases between them. Germline V gene data show CDR1 as ENHRY and CDR2 as SYGVKD. The CDR3 loop spans 14 amino acids. CDR3 nucleotides: TGTGCCATCAGTGAGCCCGCGAGGAACACTGAAGCTTTCTTT. It codes for CAISEPARNTEAFF.

This clone was seen repeatedly, ten times or more. The chain has TRBV5-1 and TRBJ1-1; 7 nucleotides agree with TRBD1. The CDR3 consists of 16 residues. Germline-derived CDR1 and CDR2 are SGHRS and YFSETQ. V trimming: 5 bases; J trimming: 3 bases; junction bases outside the gene matches: 13. The CDR3 is CASRPSTGSYDTEAFF. CDR3 DNA: TGCGCCAGCAGACCGTCGACAGGGAGTTATGACACTGAAGCTTTCTTT.

The chain is built from TRBV6-1 and TRBJ1-2; 7 bases align to TRBD1. Germline V lookup: CDR1 MNHNS, CDR2 SASEGT. Trimming took 7 bases from V and 4 from J; bases not matched to a gene: 9. The CDR3 covers 14 residues. The CDR3 DNA follows: TGTGCCAGCACCTCGATGTCAGGGGGCTATGGCTACACCTTC. Its protein is CASTSMSGGYGYTF.